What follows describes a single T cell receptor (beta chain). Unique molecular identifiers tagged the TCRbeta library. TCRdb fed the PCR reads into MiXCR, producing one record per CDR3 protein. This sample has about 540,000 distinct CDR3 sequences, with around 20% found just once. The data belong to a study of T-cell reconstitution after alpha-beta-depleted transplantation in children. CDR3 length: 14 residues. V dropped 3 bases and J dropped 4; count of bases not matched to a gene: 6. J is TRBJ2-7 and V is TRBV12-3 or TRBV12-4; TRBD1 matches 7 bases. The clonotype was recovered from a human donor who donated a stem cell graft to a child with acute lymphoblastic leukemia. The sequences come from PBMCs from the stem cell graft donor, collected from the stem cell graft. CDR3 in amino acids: CASSFFRDSYEQYF. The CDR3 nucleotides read TGTGCCAGCAGTTTCTTCCGGGACAGTTACGAGCAGTACTTC.